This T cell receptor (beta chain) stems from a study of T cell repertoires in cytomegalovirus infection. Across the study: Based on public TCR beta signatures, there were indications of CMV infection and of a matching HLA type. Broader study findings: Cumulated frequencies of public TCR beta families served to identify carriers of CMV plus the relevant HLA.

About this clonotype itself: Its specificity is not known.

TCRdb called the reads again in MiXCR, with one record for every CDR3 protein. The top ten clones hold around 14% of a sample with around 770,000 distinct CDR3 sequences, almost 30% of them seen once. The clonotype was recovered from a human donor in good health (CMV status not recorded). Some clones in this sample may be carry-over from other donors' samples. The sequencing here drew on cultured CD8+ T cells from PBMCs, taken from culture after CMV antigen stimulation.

Written as DNA, the CDR3 is TGTGCCAGCAGTGAAGTTACGCGACAGAGGAAACACGAGCAGTACTTC. Protein sequence: CASSEVTRQRKHEQYF. The chain is built from TRBV6-1 and TRBJ2-7; D might be TRBD1 (5 bases). This CDR3 region has 16 residues. Between the trimmed V and J ends, which lost 1 base and 5 bases, there was a span of 18 bases. The germline CDR1 and CDR2 sequences are MNHNS and SASEGT.